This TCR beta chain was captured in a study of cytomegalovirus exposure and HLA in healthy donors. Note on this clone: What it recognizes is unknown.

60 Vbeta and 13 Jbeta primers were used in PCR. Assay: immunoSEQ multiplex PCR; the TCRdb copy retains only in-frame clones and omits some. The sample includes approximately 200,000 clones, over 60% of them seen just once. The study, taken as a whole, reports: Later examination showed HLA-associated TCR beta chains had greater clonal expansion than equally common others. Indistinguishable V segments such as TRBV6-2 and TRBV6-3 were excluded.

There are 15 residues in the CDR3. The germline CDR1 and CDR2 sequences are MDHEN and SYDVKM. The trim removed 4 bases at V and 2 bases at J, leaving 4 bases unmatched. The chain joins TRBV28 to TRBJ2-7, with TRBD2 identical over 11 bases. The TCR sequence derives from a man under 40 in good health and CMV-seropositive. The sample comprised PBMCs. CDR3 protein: CASSSPTSGAYEQYF. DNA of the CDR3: TGTGCCAGCAGTTCGCCGACTAGCGGGGCCTACGAGCAGTACTTC.